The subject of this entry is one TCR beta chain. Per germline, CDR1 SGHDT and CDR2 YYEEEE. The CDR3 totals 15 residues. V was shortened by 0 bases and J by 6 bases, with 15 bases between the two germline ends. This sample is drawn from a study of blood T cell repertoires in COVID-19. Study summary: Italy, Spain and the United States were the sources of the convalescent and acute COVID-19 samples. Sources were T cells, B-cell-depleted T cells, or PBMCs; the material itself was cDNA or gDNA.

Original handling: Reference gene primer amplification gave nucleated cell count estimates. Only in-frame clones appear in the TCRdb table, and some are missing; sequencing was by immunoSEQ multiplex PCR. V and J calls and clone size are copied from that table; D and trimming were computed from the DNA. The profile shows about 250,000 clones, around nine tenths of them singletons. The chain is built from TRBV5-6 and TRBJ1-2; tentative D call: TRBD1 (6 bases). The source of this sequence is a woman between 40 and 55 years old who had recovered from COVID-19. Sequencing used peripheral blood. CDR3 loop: CASSLGPEGGDGYTF. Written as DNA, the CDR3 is TGTGCCAGCAGCTTGGGACCCGAAGGGGGAGATGGCTACACCTTC. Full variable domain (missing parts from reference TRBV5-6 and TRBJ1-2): DAGVTQSPTHLIKTRGQQVTLRCSPKSGHDTVSWYQQALGQGPQFIFQYYEEEERQRGNFPDRFSGHQFPNYSSELNVNALLLGDSALYLCASSLGPEGGDGYTFGSGTRLTVV.